This T cell receptor beta chain is drawn from a study of OX40 agonist ivuxolimab in advanced cancers. Germline CDR1 SGHNT, CDR2 YYREEE (reference sequence). V lost 4 bases and J lost 4, with 21 bases in between. CDR3 length: 17 amino acids. Using immunoSEQ multiplex PCR, the repertoire was profiled, and TCRdb retains in-frame clones only, with some absent. The sample yields about 48,000 clones, 70% to 90% seen once. Excluded were patients having autoimmune disease history or systemic immunosuppression. The TCR sequence derives from an adult with an advanced solid tumor such as melanoma, head and neck, liver or kidney cancer. V gene TRBV5-4 combines with J gene TRBJ2-1, with D perhaps TRBD2 (5 bases). Sample: CD4+ or CD8+ T cells sorted from blood, taken in a trial of the OX40 agonist ivuxolimab. CDR3: CASSPAIGRADYNEQFF. The CDR3 DNA follows: TGTGCCAGCAGCCCCGCAATCGGGCGGGCCGATTACAATGAGCAGTTCTTC. Full variable domain (missing parts from reference TRBV5-4 and TRBJ2-1): ETGVTQSPTHLIKTRGQQVTLRCSSQSGHNTVSWYQQALGQGPQFIFQYYREEENGRGNFPPRFSGLQFPNYSSELNVNALELDDSALYLCASSPAIGRADYNEQFFGPGTRLTVL.